This entry is about one T cell receptor beta chain. With 6 bases removed from V and 2 bases from J, the gap between germline ends came to 8 bases. Germline CDR1 and CDR2: MNHEY and SVGAGI. The CDR3 length is 13 residues. This specimen belongs to a study of blood T cell repertoires in COVID-19. As for the study in general: Sites in the United States, Italy and Spain provided acute and convalescent COVID-19 samples. From T cells, B-cell-depleted T cells, or PBMCs came the material, which was cDNA or gDNA.

All enrollees were about 18 to 100 years old and from fewer than 30 US areas. Authors' data handling: Reference gene primer amplification gave nucleated cell count estimates. Data came from immunoSEQ multiplex PCR; TCRdb stores just in-frame clones and leaves some out. V and J calls and clone size are copied from that table; D and trimming were computed from the DNA. The sample records fewer than 200,000 clones, 65% to 85% being singletons. The chain is built from TRBV6-5 and TRBJ1-5, with no clear D. The TCR sequence derives from a woman between 45 and 60 years old in a cohort exposed to, infected with or recovered from COVID-19 (not recorded which). Material for sequencing was PBMCs or T cells enriched from blood (not recorded which). DNA of the CDR3: TGTGCCAGCAGGCCCCAGGGCAATCAGCCCCAGCATTTT. Encoded protein: CASRPQGNQPQHF.